The clone carrying this T cell receptor (beta chain) appeared once. The V gene end was trimmed by 6 bases and the J gene end by 7 bases; junction bases not matched to a gene: 13. CDR1 is DFQATT, CDR2 SNEGSKA, per germline (reference sequence). CDR3 length equals 14 residues. In TCRdb, the RT-PCR reads were re-called with MiXCR into one record per CDR3 protein. The profile covers about 680,000 distinct CDR3 sequences, with around 14% appearing a single time and around 3.3% taken by the ten largest. Sequenced material: memory CD4+ T cells from blood. The V gene is TRBV20-1, the J gene TRBJ1-2; 8 bases match TRBD1. This TCR was sampled from a female donor in good health, serving as a healthy control. CDR3 sequence: CSAGATGGQGGYTF. The CDR3, as DNA: TGCAGTGCCGGAGCAACAGGGGGTCAGGGTGGCTACACCTTC.